This T cell receptor (beta chain) derives from a study of CD8 T cells in ankylosing spondylitis. Study conclusions and caveats: It appeared that ankylosing spondylitis blood was characterized by a TCR beta motif of about eight highly homologous variants. Earlier literature documents some of the motif variants in reactive arthritis synovial fluid and blood.

On this clonotype: Its matching antigen is unknown.

Quantitative barcoded 5'-RACE was used to prepare TCR beta libraries. MiXCR, run by TCRdb on the 5' RACE reads, gives a single entry per CDR3 protein. The sample records under 950,000 distinct CDR3 sequences, 19% being singletons. Per germline, CDR1 SQVTM and CDR2 ANQGSEA. V was clipped by 4 bases and J by 8 bases, with 17 bases between them. The CDR3 is made up of 14 amino acids. This chain links TRBV29-1 with TRBJ2-2; either TRBD1 or TRBD2 may supply D (6 bases each). What was sequenced was blood, either unsorted or a sorted T cell fraction (not recorded which). This clonotype was sampled from a male donor with ankylosing spondylitis. CDR3 in amino acids: CSVGPSGARGELFF. The CDR3 DNA reads TGCAGCGTTGGACCGTCGGGGGCACGGGGGGAGCTGTTTTTT.